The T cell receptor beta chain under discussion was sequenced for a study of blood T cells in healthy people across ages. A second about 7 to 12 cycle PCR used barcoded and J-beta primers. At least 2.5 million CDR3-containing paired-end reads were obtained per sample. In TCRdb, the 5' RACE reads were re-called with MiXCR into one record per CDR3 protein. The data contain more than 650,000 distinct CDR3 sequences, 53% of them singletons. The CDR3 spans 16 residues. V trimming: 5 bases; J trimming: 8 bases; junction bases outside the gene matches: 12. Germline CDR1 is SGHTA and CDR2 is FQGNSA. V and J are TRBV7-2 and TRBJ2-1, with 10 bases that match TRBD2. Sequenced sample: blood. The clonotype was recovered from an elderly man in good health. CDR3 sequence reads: CASSAQLAGTPHEQFF. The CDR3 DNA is TGTGCCAGCAGCGCCCAACTAGCGGGAACCCCCCATGAGCAGTTCTTC.